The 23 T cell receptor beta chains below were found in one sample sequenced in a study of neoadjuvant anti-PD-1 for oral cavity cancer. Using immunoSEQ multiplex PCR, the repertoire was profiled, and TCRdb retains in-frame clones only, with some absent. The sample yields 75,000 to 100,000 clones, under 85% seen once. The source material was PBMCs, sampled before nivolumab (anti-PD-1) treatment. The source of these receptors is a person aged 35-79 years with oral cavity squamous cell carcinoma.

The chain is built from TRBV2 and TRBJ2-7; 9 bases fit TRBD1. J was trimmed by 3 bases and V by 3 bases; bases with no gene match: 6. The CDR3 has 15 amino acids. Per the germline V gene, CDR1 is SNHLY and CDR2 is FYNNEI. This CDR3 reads CASSDRGTGNYEQYF. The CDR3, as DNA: TGTGCCAGCAGTGACCGTGGGACAGGGAACTACGAGCAGTACTTC. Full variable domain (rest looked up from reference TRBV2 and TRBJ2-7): EPEVTQTPSHQVTQMGQEVILRCVPISNHLYFYWYRQILGQKVEFLVSFYNNEISEKSEIFDDQFSVERPDGSNFTLKIRSTKLEDSAMYFCASSDRGTGNYEQYFGPGTRLTVT.

CDR3: CASSSRTSTDTQYF. The CDR3 coding sequence is TGTGCCAGCAGCTCGAGGACTAGCACAGATACGCAGTATTTT. The chain has TRBV7-2 and TRBJ2-3; a weak D match, TRBD2 (5 bases). The CDR3 has 14 residues. CDR1 is SGHTA and CDR2 is FQGNSA in the germline V gene. V was shortened by 4 bases and J by 0 bases, with 8 bases between the two germline ends.

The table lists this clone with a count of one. The CDR3 spells CASSLGTEGRTQYF. In DNA, the CDR3 is TGTGCCAGTAGTTTAGGGACCGAGGGGCGGACCCAGTACTTC. The chain is built from TRBV19 and TRBJ2-5; D may match TRBD1 or TRBD2 (5 bases each). The CDR3 is 14 amino acids. Germline V gives CDR1 LNHDA, CDR2 SQIVND (reference sequence). V was pared by 5 bases and J by 7 bases, with 17 bases between.

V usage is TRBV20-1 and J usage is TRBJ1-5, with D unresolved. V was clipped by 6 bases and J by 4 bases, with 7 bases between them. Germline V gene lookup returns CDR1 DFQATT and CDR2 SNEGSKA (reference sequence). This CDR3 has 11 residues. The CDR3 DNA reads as TGCAGTGCGGCTGATAATCAGCCCCAGCATTTT. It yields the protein CSAADNQPQHF.

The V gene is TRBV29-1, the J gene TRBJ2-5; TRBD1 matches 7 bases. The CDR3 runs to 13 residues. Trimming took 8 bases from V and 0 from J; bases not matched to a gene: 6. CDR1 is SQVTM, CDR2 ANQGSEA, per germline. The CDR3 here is CSTTGTDQETQYF. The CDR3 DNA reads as TGCAGCACAACCGGGACAGACCAAGAGACCCAGTACTTC.

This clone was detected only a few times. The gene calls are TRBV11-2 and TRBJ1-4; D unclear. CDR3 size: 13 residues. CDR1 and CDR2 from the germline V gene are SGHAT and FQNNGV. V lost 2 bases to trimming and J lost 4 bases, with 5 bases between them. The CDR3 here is CASSLTVNEKLFF. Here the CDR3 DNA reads TGTGCCAGCAGCTTAACCGTTAATGAAAAACTGTTTTTT.

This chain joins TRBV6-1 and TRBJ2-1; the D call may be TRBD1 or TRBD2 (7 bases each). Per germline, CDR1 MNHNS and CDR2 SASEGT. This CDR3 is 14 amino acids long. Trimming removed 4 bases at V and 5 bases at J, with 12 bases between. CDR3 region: CASSGQGGDNEQFF. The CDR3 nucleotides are TGTGCCAGCAGTGGCCAGGGGGGGGACAATGAGCAGTTCTTC.

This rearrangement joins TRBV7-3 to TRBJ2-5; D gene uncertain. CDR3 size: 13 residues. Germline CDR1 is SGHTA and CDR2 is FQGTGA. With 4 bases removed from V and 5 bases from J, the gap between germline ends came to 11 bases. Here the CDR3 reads CASSYGPFETQYF. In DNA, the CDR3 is TGTGCCAGCAGCTACGGCCCTTTTGAGACCCAGTACTTC.

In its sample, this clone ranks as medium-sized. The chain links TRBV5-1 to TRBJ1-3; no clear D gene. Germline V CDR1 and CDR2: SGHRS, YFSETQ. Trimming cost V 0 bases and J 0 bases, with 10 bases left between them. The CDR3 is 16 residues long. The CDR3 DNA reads TGCGCCAGCAGCTTGGAATCGCCGAGCTCTGGAAACACCATATATTTT. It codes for CASSLESPSSGNTIYF.

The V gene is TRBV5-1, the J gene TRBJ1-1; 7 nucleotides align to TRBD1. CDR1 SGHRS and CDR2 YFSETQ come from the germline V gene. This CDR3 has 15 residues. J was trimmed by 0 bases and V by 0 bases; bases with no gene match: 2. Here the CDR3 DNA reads TGCGCCAGCAGCTTGGGGGACAGACTGAACACTGAAGCTTTCTTT. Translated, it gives CASSLGDRLNTEAFF.

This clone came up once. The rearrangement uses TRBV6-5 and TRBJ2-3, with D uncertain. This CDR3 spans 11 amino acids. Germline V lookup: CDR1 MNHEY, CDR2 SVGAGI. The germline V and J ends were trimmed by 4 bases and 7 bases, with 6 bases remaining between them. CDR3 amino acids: CASSFGNTQYF. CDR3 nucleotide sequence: TGTGCCAGCAGTTTCGGTAATACGCAGTATTTT.

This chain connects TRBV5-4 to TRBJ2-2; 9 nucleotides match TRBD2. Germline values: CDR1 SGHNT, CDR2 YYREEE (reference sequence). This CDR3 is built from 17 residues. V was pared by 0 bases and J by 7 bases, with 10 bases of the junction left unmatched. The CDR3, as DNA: TGTGCCAGCAGCTTGGGCCAGCGGGAGGCCCTAGGCGGGGAGCTGTTTTTT. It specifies CASSLGQREALGGELFF.

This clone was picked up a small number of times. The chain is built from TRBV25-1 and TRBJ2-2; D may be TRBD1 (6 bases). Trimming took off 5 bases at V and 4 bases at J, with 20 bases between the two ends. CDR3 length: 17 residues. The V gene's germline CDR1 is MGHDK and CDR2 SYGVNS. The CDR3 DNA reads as TGTGCCAGCAGTCCATCCTACAGGGTCGAGGGCACCGGGGAGCTGTTTTTT. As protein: CASSPSYRVEGTGELFF.

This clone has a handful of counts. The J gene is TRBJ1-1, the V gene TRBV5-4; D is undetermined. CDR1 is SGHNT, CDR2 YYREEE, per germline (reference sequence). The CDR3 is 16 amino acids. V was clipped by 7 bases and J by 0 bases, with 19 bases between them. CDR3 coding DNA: TGTGCCAGCGGGGAGGAAAGGGTTGGGCTGAACACTGAAGCTTTCTTT. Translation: CASGEERVGLNTEAFF.

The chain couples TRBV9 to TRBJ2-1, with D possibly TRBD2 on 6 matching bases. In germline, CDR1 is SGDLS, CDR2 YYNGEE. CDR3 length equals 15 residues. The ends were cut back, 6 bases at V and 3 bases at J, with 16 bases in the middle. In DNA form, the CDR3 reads TGTGCCAGCAACTCGGGGACTTTGAGCTACAATGAGCAGTTCTTC. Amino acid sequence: CASNSGTLSYNEQFF. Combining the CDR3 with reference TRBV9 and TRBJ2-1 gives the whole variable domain DSGVTQTPKHLITATGQRVTLRCSPRSGDLSVYWYQQSLDQGLQFLIQYYNGEERAKGNILERFSAQQFPDLHSELNLSSLELGDSALYFCASNSGTLSYNEQFFGPGTRLTVL.

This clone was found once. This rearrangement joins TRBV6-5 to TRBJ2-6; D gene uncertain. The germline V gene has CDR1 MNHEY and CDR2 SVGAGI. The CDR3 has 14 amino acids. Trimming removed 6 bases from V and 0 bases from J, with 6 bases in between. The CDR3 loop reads CASSADSGANVLTF. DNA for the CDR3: TGTGCCAGCAGCGCGGACTCTGGGGCCAACGTCCTGACTTTC.

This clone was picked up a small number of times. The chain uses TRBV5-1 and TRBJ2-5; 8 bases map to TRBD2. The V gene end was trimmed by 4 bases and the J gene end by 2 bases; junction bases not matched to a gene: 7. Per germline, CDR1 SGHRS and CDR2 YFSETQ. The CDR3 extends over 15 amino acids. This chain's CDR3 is CASSLSGGWQETQYF. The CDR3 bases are TGCGCCAGCAGCCTGTCGGGAGGGTGGCAAGAGACCCAGTACTTC.

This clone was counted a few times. The CDR3, as DNA: TGTGCCAGCAGCCCGCTCACAAGGGTAGCATATGGCTACACCTTC. Translating gives CASSPLTRVAYGYTF. The chain has TRBV28 and TRBJ1-2; D is undetermined. Trimming shortened V by 6 bases and J by 5 bases, and 19 bases separated the two germline ends. This CDR3 is 15 amino acids long. The germline V gene encodes CDR1 MDHEN and CDR2 SYDVKM.

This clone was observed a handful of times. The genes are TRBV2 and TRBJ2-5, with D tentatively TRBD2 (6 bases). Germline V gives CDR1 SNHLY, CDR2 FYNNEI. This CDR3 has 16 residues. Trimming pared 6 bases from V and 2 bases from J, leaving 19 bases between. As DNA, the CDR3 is TGTGCCAGCAGCACCCACTGGCGGGACCCTCAAGAGACCCAGTACTTC. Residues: CASSTHWRDPQETQYF.

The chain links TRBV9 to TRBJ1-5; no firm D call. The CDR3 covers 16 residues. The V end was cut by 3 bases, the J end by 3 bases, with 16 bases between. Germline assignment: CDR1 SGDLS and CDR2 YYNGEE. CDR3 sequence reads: CASSAQDDGFNQPQHF. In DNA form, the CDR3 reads TGTGCCAGCAGCGCACAAGACGATGGCTTCAATCAGCCCCAGCATTTT.

The CDR3 bases are TGTGCCAGTAGGGCGGGGTCTAGCTACGAGCAGTACTTC. It is translated as CASRAGSSYEQYF. The chain employs TRBV19 and TRBJ2-7; possible D gene TRBD2, 6 bases. The CDR3 is made up of 13 amino acids. The ends were cut back, 6 bases at V and 3 bases at J, with 12 bases in the middle. Germline V gene lookup returns CDR1 LNHDA and CDR2 SQIVND (reference sequence).

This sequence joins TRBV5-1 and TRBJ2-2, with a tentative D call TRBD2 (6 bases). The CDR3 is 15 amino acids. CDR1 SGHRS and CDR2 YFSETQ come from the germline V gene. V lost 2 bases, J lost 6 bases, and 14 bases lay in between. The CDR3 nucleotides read TGCGCCAGCAGCTTTGAGGGAGGAGTTCCCGGGGAGCTGTTTTTT. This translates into CASSFEGGVPGELFF.

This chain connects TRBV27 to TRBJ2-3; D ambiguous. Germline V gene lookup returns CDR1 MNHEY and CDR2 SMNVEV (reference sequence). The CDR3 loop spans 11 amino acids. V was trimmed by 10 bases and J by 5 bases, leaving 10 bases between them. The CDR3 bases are TGTGCCACCCCTCGTAGAGATACGCAGTATTTT. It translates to CATPRRDTQYF.